This T cell receptor (beta chain) came from a study of vaccination effects on CD4 cells after COVID-19. The trim removed 5 bases at V and 3 bases at J, leaving 6 bases unmatched. Looked up from germline, CDR1 is MNHEY and CDR2 is SMNVEV (reference sequence). The CDR3 runs to 15 residues. Generated by immunoSEQ multiplex PCR, the TCRdb table keeps only in-frame clones and is missing some. Counted here are 50,000 or so clones, nearly 80% occurring once; the ten biggest clones make up approximately 6%. As regards this clone: The antigen is not known.

Before sequencing took place, the ViraFEST assay used viral peptide pools to expand antigen-specific CD4+ T cells. Culture lasted about ten days before CD4+ T cell isolation. Testing of the vaccine recipients showed negative nucleocapsid antibodies and no prior SARS-CoV-2 infection. Replacing half the medium with IL-2 medium was done on days 3 and 7. The J gene is TRBJ2-3, the V gene TRBV27; 9 nucleotides agree with TRBD1. The clonotype comes from a human donor who received a COVID-19 vaccine. Sequencing was performed on CD4+ T cells from PBMCs cultured with HCoV-OC43 spike peptides, taken before COVID-19 vaccination. Subset: HCoV-OC43 spike overlapping peptide pool stimulation. The CDR3 protein is CASSIRQGVTDTQYF. CDR3 nucleotide sequence: TGTGCCAGCAGTATCCGACAGGGGGTAACAGATACGCAGTATTTT.